These 3 T cell receptor beta chains were all obtained from the same sample, sequenced in a study of blood T cell repertoires in COVID-19. Here immunoSEQ multiplex PCR was the method, and the copy in TCRdb shows in-frame clones only, minus some. The table lists about 59,000 clones, 80% to 95% of them singletons. Sample: peripheral blood. These receptors originate from an elderly man with acute or convalescent COVID-19.

The V gene is TRBV30, the J gene TRBJ2-2; 10 bases align to TRBD1. This CDR3 has 15 amino acids. V shed 2 bases and J 5 bases; nucleotides not matched to a gene: 5. Germline lookup yields CDR1 GTSNPN and CDR2 SVGIG (reference sequence). The CDR3 reads CAWSSGQGRTGELFF. CDR3 in DNA: TGTGCCTGGAGTTCGGGACAGGGGAGAACCGGGGAGCTGTTTTTT.

The chain couples TRBV2 to TRBJ2-3, with D possibly matching TRBD2 (5 bases). V dropped 4 bases and J dropped 3 bases, with 11 bases sitting between them. The CDR3 is 14 amino acids. Per germline, CDR1 SNHLY and CDR2 FYNNEI. The CDR3 DNA reads TGTGCCAGCAGTGTATCGGGGTCTACAGATACGCAGTATTTT. It translates to CASSVSGSTDTQYF.

The chain links TRBV18 to TRBJ1-4; tentative D call: TRBD1 (5 bases). The CDR3 extends over 14 amino acids. Trimming removed 1 base from V and 4 bases from J, with 7 bases in between. Germline V lookup: CDR1 KGHSH, CDR2 LQKENI. As DNA, the CDR3 is TGTGCCAGCTCACCACAGGGGAATAATGAAAAACTGTTTTTT. This sequence encodes CASSPQGNNEKLFF.